The 29 T cell receptor beta chains given below trace back to one sample, sequenced in a study of blood T cell repertoires in COVID-19. Profiled with immunoSEQ multiplex PCR; TCRdb holds only in-frame clones, not every one. Of 80,000 to 100,000 clones listed, 87% are singletons. The specimen was peripheral blood. The source is a woman aged 50 to 60 with active or convalescent COVID-19.

The V and J genes are TRBV7-9 and TRBJ1-3; tentatively, D is TRBD1 (5 bases). The ends were cut back, 2 bases at V and 2 bases at J, with 10 bases in the middle. Germline V gene data show CDR1 as SEHNR and CDR2 as FQNEAQ (reference sequence). This CDR3 comprises 15 residues. The CDR3, as DNA: TGTGCCAGCAGCTTATTGGGGCAGGCTGGAAACACCATATATTTT. Its protein product is CASSLLGQAGNTIYF. Using reference TRBV7-9 and TRBJ1-3 for the parts outside the CDR3, the full variable domain is DTGVSQNPRHKITKRGQNVTFRCDPISEHNRLYWYRQTLGQGPEFLTYFQNEAQLEKSRLLSDRFSAERPKGSFSTLEIQRTEQGDSAMYLCASSLLGQAGNTIYFGEGSWLTVV.

The chain is built from TRBV19 and TRBJ1-1; 7 bases match TRBD1. Trimming at V came to 3 bases and at J to 6 bases, leaving 10 bases not matched to a gene. The CDR3 is made up of 15 amino acids. Germline V gene sequence: CDR1 LNHDA, CDR2 SQIVND (reference sequence). CDR3 bases: TGTGCCAGTAGTATTGTAACACCTCAGGGGGCTGAAGCTTTCTTT. Encoded protein: CASSIVTPQGAEAFF. Looking up the rest from reference TRBV19 and TRBJ1-1 gives the full variable domain: DGGITQSPKYLFRKEGQNVTLSCEQNLNHDAMYWYRQDPGQGLRLIYYSQIVNDFQKGDIAEGYSVSREKKESFPLTVTSAQKNPTAFYLCASSIVTPQGAEAFFGQGTRLTVV.

This clone was picked up one time. The rearrangement uses TRBV30 and TRBJ2-4, with a tentative D call TRBD1 (6 bases). CDR3 length equals 15 residues. The germline V gene has CDR1 GTSNPN and CDR2 SVGIG (reference sequence). V lost 3 bases and J 0 bases, leaving 12 bases between the germline ends. For the CDR3, the DNA is TGTGCCTGGAGCGACAGGTTACTAGCCAAAAACATTCAGTACTTC. As protein: CAWSDRLLAKNIQYF.

This chain joins TRBV7-3 and TRBJ2-7; 8 bases fit TRBD2. The germline gives CDR1 SGHTA, CDR2 FQGTGA. The length of the CDR3 is 11 residues. Germline trimming cut 8 bases from V and 5 bases from J; bases unmatched to any gene: 2. Here the CDR3 reads CASGTRNEQYF. CDR3 sequence (DNA): TGTGCCAGCGGGACTAGAAACGAGCAGTACTTC.

This rearrangement joins TRBV4-3 to TRBJ1-1, with TRBD1 identical over 8 bases. Trimming took 0 bases from V and 4 from J; bases not matched to a gene: 4. This CDR3 spans 15 amino acids. Germline values: CDR1 LGHNA, CDR2 YSLEER. The CDR3 loop is CASSQDGQGGTEAFF. The CDR3 bases are TGCGCCAGCAGCCAAGACGGACAGGGAGGCACTGAAGCTTTCTTT.

The rearrangement uses TRBV5-6 and TRBJ1-3; D unresolved. The CDR3 sequence is 17 residues long. Trimming pared 0 bases from V and 0 bases from J, leaving 13 bases between. CDR1 SGHDT and CDR2 YYEEEE come from the germline V gene. The CDR3 coding sequence is TGTGCCAGCAGCTTGGGGCCAACCCTGTACTCTGGAAACACCATATATTTT. It translates to CASSLGPTLYSGNTIYF. The full variable domain, with the rest looked up from reference TRBV5-6 and TRBJ1-3, is DAGVTQSPTHLIKTRGQQVTLRCSPKSGHDTVSWYQQALGQGPQFIFQYYEEEERQRGNFPDRFSGHQFPNYSSELNVNALLLGDSALYLCASSLGPTLYSGNTIYFGEGSWLTVV.

V usage is TRBV4-1 and J usage is TRBJ2-2, with TRBD2 matching over 7 bases. Losses at the gene ends were 1 base for V and 1 base for J; bases not matched to a gene: 0. Germline V gives CDR1 MGHRA, CDR2 YSYEKL. The CDR3 runs 15 residues. The CDR3 nucleotides are TGCGCCAGCAGCCAAGCGGGGGGGAACACCGGGGAGCTGTTTTTT. Translating gives CASSQAGGNTGELFF.

The chain has TRBV2 and TRBJ2-7, with 12 nucleotides matching TRBD2. Germline CDR1 and CDR2: SNHLY and FYNNEI. The V segment lost 4 bases and the J segment 5 bases; nucleotides outside the gene matches: 12. The CDR3 consists of 17 residues. CDR3 coding DNA: TGTGCCAGCAGTGGAGGATCTAGCGGGGGGGATAACCACGAGCAGTACTTC. It encodes CASSGGSSGGDNHEQYF.

The chain employs TRBV3-1 (or the pseudogene TRBV3-2) and TRBJ1-2, with unresolved D. Trimming took 1 base from V and 4 from J, leaving 16 bases between them. The CDR3 is 16 amino acids. CDR1 and CDR2 from the germline V gene are LGHDT and YNNKEL (reference sequence). CDR3 in amino acids: CASSQAPGPWRYGYTF. CDR3 DNA sequence: TGTGCCAGCAGCCAAGCCCCGGGTCCCTGGCGCTATGGCTACACCTTC.

This chain uses TRBV7-9 with TRBJ2-2, with TRBD2 matching over 10 bases. This CDR3 is built from 16 residues. The V gene end was trimmed by 5 bases and the J gene end by 2 bases; junction bases not matched to a gene: 5. Germline V CDR1 and CDR2: SEHNR, FQNEAQ (reference sequence). The CDR3 here is CASSPRTSGNTGELFF. The CDR3 bases are TGTGCCAGCAGCCCAAGGACTAGCGGAAACACCGGGGAGCTGTTTTTT. The variable domain in full, completed from reference TRBV7-9 and TRBJ2-2, reads DTGVSQNPRHKITKRGQNVTFRCDPISEHNRLYWYRQTLGQGPEFLTYFQNEAQLEKSRLLSDRFSAERPKGSFSTLEIQRTEQGDSAMYLCASSPRTSGNTGELFFGEGSRLTVL.

This chain connects TRBV7-6 to TRBJ1-1; 10 nucleotides line up with TRBD1. There are 15 residues in the CDR3. Germline CDR1 and CDR2: SGHVS and FNYEAQ. V dropped 1 base and J dropped 2; count of bases not matched to a gene: 1. The CDR3 region is CASSLGQGANTEAFF. Written as DNA, the CDR3 is TGTGCCAGCAGCTTAGGACAGGGGGCAAACACTGAAGCTTTCTTT.

Remarks on this clone: At one boundary the junction diverges from the germline segment, which might be a read error. CDR3 coding DNA: TGTGCCAGCAACTTAGTATCCGGTACCTCCGGGGAGCTGTTTTTT. Translated: CASNLVSGTSGELFF. The chain is built from TRBV7-2 and TRBJ2-2; D ambiguous. CDR3 length: 15 amino acids. CDR1 is SGHTA, CDR2 FQGNSA, per germline. The whole variable domain, remainder taken from reference TRBV7-2 and TRBJ2-2, is GAGVSQSPSNKVTEKGKDVELRCDPISGHTALYWYRQSLGQGLEFLIYFQGNSAPDKSGLPSDRFSAERTGGSVSTLTIQRTQQEDSAVYLCASNLVSGTSGELFFGEGSRLTVL.

The chain employs TRBV28 and TRBJ1-2; no clear D. The CDR3 consists of 14 residues. V was trimmed by 2 bases and J by 0 bases, leaving 7 bases between them. The germline V gene encodes CDR1 MDHEN and CDR2 SYDVKM. The chain's CDR3 is CASSLVPSNYGYTF. DNA of the CDR3: TGTGCCAGCAGTTTAGTCCCGTCTAACTATGGCTACACCTTC.

This chain uses TRBV15 with TRBJ1-4; no firm D call. CDR3 length: 14 amino acids. CDR1 is LNHNV, CDR2 YYDKDF, per germline (reference sequence). Deletions cut 2 bases from V and 4 bases from J, with 8 bases between. The CDR3 sequence is CATSRRRDNEKLFF. The CDR3 nucleotides read TGTGCCACCAGCAGACGGAGGGATAATGAAAAACTGTTTTTT.

The chain uses TRBV10-2 and TRBJ1-2; 9 bases map to TRBD1. The V and J ends lost 2 bases and 6 bases, in that order; junction bases with no gene match: 10. Germline CDR1 is WSHSY and CDR2 is SAAADI. The CDR3 loop spans 16 amino acids. CDR3 DNA sequence: TGCGCCAGCAGTGAGGGTCCATTTACAGGGGGCAATGGCTACACCTTC. Amino acid sequence: CASSEGPFTGGNGYTF.

The CDR3 sequence: CASSLRLAGSRETQYF. The CDR3 DNA is TGTGCCAGCAGCCTGAGACTAGCGGGGTCGCGGGAGACCCAGTACTTC. V usage is TRBV14 and J usage is TRBJ2-5, with TRBD2 identical over 11 bases. CDR1 and CDR2 from the germline V gene are SGHDN and FVKESK. There are 16 residues in the CDR3. The J segment lost 5 bases and the V segment lost 4 bases, leaving 9 bases of the junction unmatched.

This chain connects TRBV9 to TRBJ2-1; the match to TRBD2 covers 9 bases. CDR1 SGDLS and CDR2 YYNGEE come from the germline V gene. This CDR3 has 15 residues. The V gene end was trimmed by 3 bases and the J gene end by 4 bases; junction bases not matched to a gene: 5. Here the CDR3 DNA reads TGTGCCAGCAGCGCTAGCGGGGCGGGGTACAATGAGCAGTTCTTC. Protein product: CASSASGAGYNEQFF.

The genes are TRBV30 and TRBJ1-1; D unclear. Between the trimmed V and J ends, which lost 5 bases and 0 bases, there was a span of 7 bases. There are 12 residues in the CDR3. Germline V gene lookup returns CDR1 GTSNPN and CDR2 SVGIG (reference sequence). The CDR3 sequence: CAWLRVNTEAFF. The CDR3 bases are TGTGCCTGGCTACGGGTGAACACTGAAGCTTTCTTT.

This clone was seen only once. The J gene is TRBJ1-5, the V gene TRBV24-1; a weak D match, TRBD1 (5 bases). Germline V CDR1 and CDR2: KGHDR, SFDVKD. The V and J ends lost 1 base and 11 bases respectively, with 8 bases between them. This CDR3 comprises 12 residues. CDR3 loop: CATSDFKGAQHF. DNA of the CDR3: TGTGCCACCAGTGATTTCAAAGGGGCCCAGCATTTT.

This sequence joins TRBV7-9 and TRBJ2-1, with D perhaps TRBD2 (5 bases). The V and J ends lost 5 bases and 0 bases respectively, with 14 bases between them. There are 16 residues in the CDR3. The germline V gene has CDR1 SEHNR and CDR2 FQNEAQ (reference sequence). The CDR3 nucleotides read TGTGCCAGCAGCACGGACTCTTCGAGCTCCTACAATGAGCAGTTCTTC. Translating gives CASSTDSSSSYNEQFF. The full variable domain, with the rest looked up from reference TRBV7-9 and TRBJ2-1, is DTGVSQNPRHKITKRGQNVTFRCDPISEHNRLYWYRQTLGQGPEFLTYFQNEAQLEKSRLLSDRFSAERPKGSFSTLEIQRTEQGDSAMYLCASSTDSSSSYNEQFFGPGTRLTVL.

The chain couples TRBV7-6 to TRBJ2-5; 14 bases fit TRBD2. Per germline, CDR1 SGHVS and CDR2 FNYEAQ. The CDR3 totals 17 residues. Losses at the gene ends were 5 bases for V and 2 bases for J; bases not matched to a gene: 7. The CDR3 loop is CASSPGLAGGPQETQYF. The CDR3 DNA follows: TGTGCCAGCAGCCCAGGACTAGCGGGGGGACCACAAGAGACCCAGTACTTC.

This clone has only a few counts. The rearrangement joins TRBV7-2 to TRBJ2-7; perhaps TRBD2 as D (6 bases). The V gene lost 3 bases and the J gene lost 4 bases, with 22 bases spanning the gap. Per the germline V gene, CDR1 is SGHTA and CDR2 is FQGNSA. The CDR3 contains 17 residues. CDR3 nucleotides: TGTGCCAGCAGCTTTCCAAATTTGCGGGAATCCGGGTACGAGCAGTACTTC. It is translated as CASSFPNLRESGYEQYF.

The chain joins TRBV6-5 to TRBJ2-7, with D possibly TRBD1 on 5 matching bases. Trimming took 5 bases from V and 4 from J, leaving 12 bases between them. Germline CDR1 and CDR2: MNHEY and SVGAGI. The CDR3 extends over 13 amino acids. CDR3 protein: CASSLQGGYEQYF. The CDR3, as DNA: TGTGCCAGCAGTCTCCAGGGTGGATACGAGCAGTACTTC.

The J gene is TRBJ2-5, the V gene TRBV18; the D is unclear. The CDR3 has 12 amino acids. From germline, CDR1 is KGHSH and CDR2 LQKENI. V was cut by 2 bases and J by 2 bases, with 3 bases left in between. CDR3 sequence: CASSPIQETQYF. Written as DNA, the CDR3 is TGTGCCAGCTCACCAATACAAGAGACCCAGTACTTC.

The count of this clone is one. The genes are TRBV10-3 and TRBJ2-5, with 8 nucleotides matching TRBD2. There are 14 residues in the CDR3. Trimming cost V 4 bases and J 5 bases; bases outside gene matches: 6. CDR1 is ENHRY and CDR2 is SYGVKD in the germline V gene. CDR3 DNA: TGTGCCATCAGTGGCCGGGGGGGCCTTGAGACCCAGTACTTC. The encoded protein is CAISGRGGLETQYF.

This clone has a single count. The rearrangement links TRBV19 to TRBJ2-6; D is undetermined. The CDR3 runs 16 residues. In germline, CDR1 is LNHDA, CDR2 SQIVND (reference sequence). The V end lost 1 base, the J end lost 4 bases, and 11 bases lay between the germline ends. The CDR3 nucleotides are TGTGCCAGTAGTATAGTAGCCTCGCCCGGGGCCAACGTCCTGACTTTC. It translates to CASSIVASPGANVLTF.

This sequence joins TRBV6-6 and TRBJ1-1, with D unclear. V gave up 5 bases and J gave up 1 base, with 8 bases separating them. CDR3 length: 13 residues. Per germline, CDR1 MNHNY and CDR2 SVGAGI (reference sequence). CDR3: CASSQEGNTEAFF. The CDR3 coding sequence is TGTGCCAGCAGTCAGGAGGGGAACACTGAAGCTTTCTTT.

V usage is TRBV11-3 and J usage is TRBJ2-7; the match to TRBD1 covers 9 bases. The CDR3 sequence is 15 residues long. Germline V gene lookup returns CDR1 SGHNT and CDR2 YENEEA. The junction had 2 bases not matched to a gene; V was cut back by 1 base and J by 1 base. The CDR3 region is CASSLAGTGSYEQYF. CDR3 coding DNA: TGTGCCAGCAGCTTAGCTGGGACAGGGTCCTACGAGCAGTACTTC.

The chain has TRBV4-3 and TRBJ1-4, with D uncertain. Germline V gene data show CDR1 as LGHNA and CDR2 as YSLEER. Trimming removed 2 bases at V and 8 bases at J, with 12 bases between. The CDR3 covers 14 residues. CDR3 nucleotide sequence: TGCGCCAGCAGCCAAACGGCGGGTACGGAAAAACTGTTTTTT. This encodes CASSQTAGTEKLFF.